These T cell receptor beta chains were read from a single sample in a study of blood T cell repertoires in COVID-19. The protocol was immunoSEQ multiplex PCR, while the TCRdb copy is restricted to in-frame clones and leaves out a portion. The data hold about 99,000 clones, with 85% to 90% observed a single time. The material sequenced was peripheral blood. All receptors derive from a human donor in a cohort sampled during active COVID-19. CDR3s include the opening cysteine and the closing phenylalanine or tryptophan. The D gene is left open where the match is weak. Clone size appears in some rows only: once, few, many, or a class for an expanded clone.

V	size	J	D	CDR3	DNA
TRBV7-6	-	TRBJ1-1	-	CASSLMAGAGEAFF	TGTGCCAGCAGCTTAATGGCAGGGGCAGGTGAAGCTTTCTTT
TRBV7-9	few	TRBJ2-7	TRBD1	CASSSRDRDTGEQYF	TGTGCCAGCAGCTCCCGGGACAGGGACACCGGCGAGCAGTACTTC
TRBV9	-	TRBJ2-5	-	CASSVQSGTFGETQYF	TGTGCCAGCAGCGTTCAGAGCGGGACATTTGGAGAGACCCAGTACTTC
TRBV15	once	TRBJ2-1	TRBD2	CATSRDGLAGSYNEQFF	TGTGCCACCAGCAGAGATGGCCTAGCGGGTTCCTACAATGAGCAGTTCTTC
TRBV11-3	-	TRBJ2-2	TRBD2	CASSRGGMWNTGELFF	TGTGCCAGCAGCCGGGGAGGGATGTGGAACACCGGGGAGCTGTTTTTT
TRBV5-1	-	TRBJ2-5	TRBD1	CASSPDRGETQYF	TGCGCCAGCAGCCCAGACAGGGGAGAGACCCAGTACTTC
TRBV18	-	TRBJ1-1	-	CASSPRGVLAEAFF	TGTGCCAGCTCACCACGGGGGGTACTCGCTGAAGCTTTCTTT
TRBV9	-	TRBJ2-1	-	CASSGLGDEQFF	TGTGCCAGCAGCGGACTAGGGGATGAGCAGTTCTTC
TRBV28	once	TRBJ2-1	TRBD2	CASTRLAVKYNEQFF	TGTGCCAGCACCCGACTAGCGGTGAAATACAATGAGCAGTTCTTC
TRBV9	-	TRBJ1-2	-	CASSPQLGGGFYGYTF	TGTGCCAGCAGCCCTCAGTTAGGCGGGGGGTTCTATGGCTACACCTTC
TRBV7-9	-	TRBJ2-1	-	CASGAVAYNEQFF	TGTGCCAGCGGGGCGGTCGCCTACAATGAGCAGTTCTTC
TRBV6-2/TRBV6-3	-	TRBJ2-3	-	CASSPNGAGLGFTDTQYF	TGTGCCAGCAGCCCTAATGGGGCAGGTTTGGGCTTCACAGATACGCAGTATTTT
TRBV19	once	TRBJ2-1	-	CASSIKGGNEQFF	TGTGCCAGTAGTATAAAAGGAGGGAATGAGCAGTTCTTC
TRBV5-8	-	TRBJ1-4	TRBD1	CASTGGQGGGFWSTNEKLFF	TGTGCCAGCACCGGTGGACAGGGAGGCGGTTTTTGGTCAACTAATGAAAAACTGTTTTTT
TRBV27	-	TRBJ2-7	-	CASSFRSSYEQYF	TGTGCCAGCAGTTTTAGGAGCTCCTACGAGCAGTACTTC
TRBV19	few	TRBJ2-7	TRBD2	CASSTRTSGPGEKQYF	TGTGCCAGTAGTACAAGGACTAGCGGGCCAGGGGAAAAGCAGTACTTC
TRBV5-6	-	TRBJ2-5	-	CASSPGGRETQYF	TGTGCCAGCAGCCCGGGGGGCCGGGAGACCCAGTACTTC
TRBV7-9	-	TRBJ2-2	-	CASSGATGTRDTGELFF	TGTGCCAGCAGCGGTGCAACGGGGACACGGGACACCGGGGAGCTGTTTTTT
TRBV7-3	-	TRBJ2-2	-	CASSFSPTGSGELFF	TGTGCCAGCAGCTTCAGCCCGACCGGGAGCGGGGAGCTGTTTTTT
TRBV18	-	TRBJ2-5	-	CASSFDYGPRETQYF	TGTGCCAGCTCATTTGACTACGGCCCCCGAGAGACCCAGTACTTC
TRBV20-1	-	TRBJ2-1	-	CSAGRNNEQFF	TGCAGTGCAGGGAGAAACAATGAGCAGTTCTTC
TRBV28	-	TRBJ2-3	-	CASSSYGTSTDTQYF	TGTGCCAGCAGTTCTTATGGGACTAGCACAGATACGCAGTATTTT
TRBV6-5	few	TRBJ2-5	-	CASSYFSGQIQETQYF	TGTGCCAGCAGTTACTTCTCAGGACAGATTCAAGAGACCCAGTACTTC
TRBV7-2	once	TRBJ2-5	-	CASSFSGSQQETQYF	TGTGCCAGCAGCTTTTCCGGGTCCCAACAAGAGACCCAGTACTTC
TRBV5-4	-	TRBJ1-2	-	CASSLRRATSLNYGYTF	TGTGCCAGCAGCTTACGCAGGGCCACATCCCTTAACTATGGCTACACCTTC
TRBV28	-	TRBJ2-7	-	CASSSTRGRQYF	TGTGCCAGCAGTTCGACTAGGGGACGGCAGTACTTC
TRBV10-3	-	TRBJ2-1	TRBD2	CAIGGGGLAVTYNEQFF	TGTGCCATCGGAGGGGGGGGACTAGCGGTGACCTACAATGAGCAGTTCTTC
TRBV3-1/TRBV3-2	-	TRBJ2-1	-	CASSQVWRSLGRYEQFF	TGTGCCAGCAGCCAAGTCTGGAGGTCGTTGGGTAGGTATGAGCAGTTCTTC
TRBV6-5	once	TRBJ2-2	-	CASTPGFSNTGELFF	TGTGCCAGCACCCCAGGGTTCTCGAACACCGGGGAGCTGTTTTTT
TRBV9	-	TRBJ1-2	TRBD1	CASSARRQGVIIGYTF	TGTGCCAGCAGCGCCCGCCGACAGGGAGTTATCATTGGCTACACCTTC
TRBV7-2	-	TRBJ2-1	TRBD2	CASSLVATSGSYNEQFF	TGTGCCAGCAGCTTAGTGGCCACTAGCGGGTCCTACAATGAGCAGTTCTTC
TRBV30	-	TRBJ2-1	TRBD2	CAWRGVGLAGNREQFF	TGTGCCTGGAGGGGGGTGGGGCTAGCGGGTAATAGGGAGCAGTTCTTC
TRBV4-1	-	TRBJ2-1	TRBD2	CASSQPGLEVINEQFF	TGCGCCAGCAGCCAACCGGGACTAGAAGTAATTAATGAGCAGTTCTTC
TRBV19	-	TRBJ2-5	TRBD1	CASSNRGQGETQYF	TGTGCCAGTAGTAACAGGGGGCAAGGGGAGACCCAGTACTTC
TRBV7-2	-	TRBJ2-5	-	CASSPFGGAETQYF	TGTGCCAGCAGCCCCTTCGGTGGGGCTGAGACCCAGTACTTC
TRBV30	-	TRBJ1-2	-	CASRLQNYGYTF	TGTGCCTCCCGCCTGCAGAACTATGGCTACACCTTC
TRBV5-1	-	TRBJ2-7	-	CASSSGQGGDEQYF	TGCGCCAGCAGCTCCGGACAGGGAGGGGACGAGCAGTACTTC
TRBV5-6	-	TRBJ2-5	TRBD2	CASSLRGGPRETQYF	TGTGCCAGCAGCTTGCGGGGGGGGCCGAGAGAGACCCAGTACTTC
TRBV6-2/TRBV6-3	few	TRBJ2-3	-	CASSLNTDTQYF	TGTGCCAGCAGTCTAAACACAGATACGCAGTATTTT
TRBV6-5	-	TRBJ1-2	-	CASNGGTFGYTF	TGTGCCAGCAACGGAGGGACCTTTGGCTACACCTTC
TRBV27	-	TRBJ2-7	TRBD1	CASSLGQGAYEQYF	TGTGCCAGCAGCCTGGGACAGGGGGCCTACGAGCAGTACTTC
TRBV30	-	TRBJ1-4	-	CAWSVGAGEKLFF	TGTGCCTGGAGTGTAGGGGCCGGAGAAAAACTGTTTTTT
TRBV12-5	-	TRBJ2-1	-	CASGLGNLPHEQFF	TGTGCTAGTGGTTTGGGAAACTTGCCCCATGAGCAGTTCTTC
TRBV3-1/TRBV3-2	-	TRBJ2-7	TRBD2	CASRTSGGPEQYF	TGTGCCAGCAGGACTAGCGGGGGACCCGAGCAGTACTTC
TRBV19	-	TRBJ1-2	TRBD1	CASTPGRQGARFGYTF	TGTGCCAGTACCCCCGGACGGCAGGGGGCAAGATTTGGCTACACCTTC
TRBV4-3	-	TRBJ2-1	TRBD2	CASSQERLAVLNEQFF	TGCGCCAGCAGCCAGGAAAGACTAGCTGTTCTCAATGAGCAGTTCTTC
TRBV7-6	few	TRBJ1-3	-	CASSPFLQVSSGNTIYF	TGTGCCAGCAGCCCATTCCTACAGGTCTCCTCTGGAAACACCATATATTTT